This T cell receptor beta chain was profiled in a study of shared clonotypes between healthy human individuals. Study-wide results and caveats: The small donor group covered limited genetic and exposure diversity.

The CDR3 loop spans 14 amino acids. Trimming removed 1 base from V and 5 bases from J, with 11 bases in between. Germline V lookup: CDR1 WSHSY, CDR2 SAAADI. About this clone: Its antigen is currently unknown.

At the deep level, the assay was run. The assay was immunoSEQ multiplex PCR, and TCRdb's table has in-frame clones only and misses some. The table lists approximately 710,000 clones, roughly 91% of them singletons. To make CD8 memory, CD45RO+ cells were put together with CCR7-negative CD45RA+ TemRA cells. Sequencing used memory CD8+ T cells from PBMCs. Noted subset: CD45RO+ cells pooled with CCR7-negative TemRA cells. The receptor's source is a man aged 18 to 29 in good health. Some clones in this sample may be carry-over from other donors' samples. This rearrangement joins TRBV10-2 to TRBJ2-5, with unresolved D. Here the CDR3 reads CASSEWSDWETQYF. The CDR3 bases are TGCGCCAGCAGTGAGTGGAGCGATTGGGAGACCCAGTACTTC.